This T cell receptor (beta chain) originates from a study of radiotherapy plus CTLA-4 blockade in lung cancer. Using immunoSEQ multiplex PCR, the repertoire was profiled, and TCRdb retains in-frame clones only, with some absent. The sample comprises some 80,000 clones, about 78% of which are singletons, and over 20% rests with the top ten. Germline values: CDR1 MNHEY, CDR2 SVGAGI. With 2 bases removed from V and 6 bases from J, the gap between germline ends came to 14 bases. The CDR3 is 15 amino acids. This clone has just one count. This clonotype was sampled from a human donor with non-small cell lung cancer whose response to radiotherapy plus ipilimumab could not be evaluated. Some clones in this sample may be carry-over from other donors' samples. The chain is built from TRBV6-5 and TRBJ1-5, with a tentative D call TRBD1 (6 bases). Material: peripheral blood, obtained from a patient treated with radiotherapy plus ipilimumab. CDR3 DNA sequence: TGTGCCAGCAGTTACAAGGGGGGGCGAGGTCAGCCCCAGCATTTT. Its protein product is CASSYKGGRGQPQHF.